The 11 T cell receptor beta chains below all came from one sample that was sequenced in a study of OX40 agonist ivuxolimab in advanced cancers. Libraries were prepared by immunoSEQ multiplex PCR; TCRdb keeps only in-frame clonotypes and omits some of them. The sample has tens of thousands of clones, 80% to 90% seen once; the top ten hold 3.5% to 5%. The sample was CD4+ or CD8+ T cells sorted from blood, taken in a trial of the OX40 agonist ivuxolimab. These receptors were collected from an adult with an advanced solid tumor such as melanoma, head and neck, liver or kidney cancer.

The chain couples TRBV5-6 to TRBJ2-1, with 7 bases aligning to TRBD1. Germline loops: CDR1 SGHDT, CDR2 YYEEEE. Trimming took 1 base from V and 4 from J; bases not matched to a gene: 2. The CDR3 length is 14 residues. The CDR3, as DNA: TGTGCCAGCAGCTTGAGGGACAGTTACAATGAGCAGTTCTTC. This encodes CASSLRDSYNEQFF.

This chain links TRBV6-1 with TRBJ1-5; the D is unclear. The ends were cut back, 10 bases at V and 4 bases at J, with 14 bases in the middle. Germline loops: CDR1 MNHNS, CDR2 SASEGT. This CDR3 comprises 13 residues. CDR3 coding DNA: TGTGCCACCAGATTGGACGGAAATCAGCCCCAGCATTTT. Protein: CATRLDGNQPQHF.

The V call is TRBV7-8, the J call TRBJ2-7, with 9 bases matching TRBD1. The junction had 6 bases not matched to a gene; V was cut back by 4 bases and J by 5 bases. Looked up from germline, CDR1 is SGHVS and CDR2 is FQNEAQ. The CDR3 runs 14 residues. The CDR3 region has the DNA TGTGCCAGCAGCTCCCGGGACAGGGCCCACGAGCAGTACTTC. Translated, it gives CASSSRDRAHEQYF.

The sample holds one count of this clone. The chain couples TRBV5-4 to TRBJ2-3; 9 bases line up with TRBD1. V gave up 5 bases and J gave up 11 bases; unmatched junction bases: 18. Germline CDR1 is SGHNT and CDR2 is YYREEE (reference sequence). The length of the CDR3 is 16 residues. Here the CDR3 DNA reads TGTGCCAGCAGTTCAAAACCGGGACAGGGAGATGCTGAGCAGTATTTT. It specifies CASSSKPGQGDAEQYF. Looking up the rest from reference TRBV5-4 and TRBJ2-3 gives the full variable domain: ETGVTQSPTHLIKTRGQQVTLRCSSQSGHNTVSWYQQALGQGPQFIFQYYREEENGRGNFPPRFSGLQFPNYSSELNVNALELDDSALYLCASSSKPGQGDAEQYFGPGTRLTVL.

The chain combines TRBV5-1 with TRBJ2-2; 8 bases are a match to TRBD2. This CDR3 region has 16 residues. Trimming took 1 base from V and 4 from J; bases not matched to a gene: 6. CDR1 is SGHRS, CDR2 YFSETQ, per germline. CDR3 in amino acids: CASSLTTSVITGELFF. CDR3 DNA: TGCGCCAGCAGCTTGACGACTAGCGTAATCACCGGGGAGCTGTTTTTT.

The rearrangement uses TRBV2 and TRBJ2-5; D is uncertain. Germline values: CDR1 SNHLY, CDR2 FYNNEI. CDR3 length: 11 residues. Trimming removed 6 bases from V and 2 bases from J, with 4 bases in between. DNA for the CDR3: TGTGCCAGCAGACCTCAAGAGACCCAGTACTTC. This sequence encodes CASRPQETQYF.

This rearrangement joins TRBV6-5 to TRBJ2-5; TRBD2 agrees at 11 bases. The trim removed 3 bases at V and 2 bases at J, leaving 5 bases unmatched. Germline-derived CDR1 and CDR2 are MNHEY and SVGAGI. The CDR3 is made up of 16 amino acids. DNA of the CDR3: TGTGCCAGCAGTTATGTACTAGCGGGAGTGCAAGAGACCCAGTACTTC. Translation gives CASSYVLAGVQETQYF.

The chain joins TRBV15 to TRBJ2-5, with a weak D call TRBD1 (6 bases). This CDR3 contains 15 residues. V was shortened by 1 base and J by 2 bases, with 11 bases between the two germline ends. Per the germline V gene, CDR1 is LNHNV and CDR2 is YYDKDF (reference sequence). DNA of the CDR3: TGTGCCACCAGCAGAGTTACAGGGCTACAAGAGACCCAGTACTTC. Translation: CATSRVTGLQETQYF.

The rearrangement links TRBV5-1 to TRBJ1-1; D unresolved. The germline V and J ends were trimmed by 1 base and 0 bases, with 7 bases remaining between them. The CDR3 is 14 amino acids. Germline V lookup: CDR1 SGHRS, CDR2 YFSETQ. The CDR3 bases are TGCGCCAGCAGCTTGTCATCGGTGAACACTGAAGCTTTCTTT. It yields the protein CASSLSSVNTEAFF. Looking up the rest from reference TRBV5-1 and TRBJ1-1 gives the full variable domain: KAGVTQTPRYLIKTRGQQVTLSCSPISGHRSVSWYQQTPGQGLQFLFEYFSETQRNKGNFPGRFSGRQFSNSRSEMNVSTLELGDSALYLCASSLSSVNTEAFFGQGTRLTVV.

The rearrangement links TRBV5-1 to TRBJ2-7; either TRBD1 or TRBD2 may fit D (6 bases each). The CDR3 loop spans 14 amino acids. Germline CDR1 and CDR2: SGHRS and YFSETQ. The germline V and J ends were trimmed by 4 bases and 3 bases, with 14 bases remaining between them. DNA of the CDR3: TGCGCCAGCAGCGCGGGACAACCTCTCTACGAGCAGTACTTC. Encoded protein: CASSAGQPLYEQYF.

J is TRBJ2-5 and V is TRBV5-8; D gene uncertain. This CDR3 is 14 amino acids long. Trimming pared 0 bases from V and 4 bases from J, leaving 10 bases between. The germline CDR1 and CDR2 sequences are SGHTS and YDEGEE. CDR3 loop: CASSLAGVAETQYF. Written as DNA, the CDR3 is TGTGCCAGCAGCTTGGCTGGGGTTGCAGAGACCCAGTACTTC.